What follows describes a single TCR beta chain. The data derive from a study of T cells in localized non-small cell lung cancer. The table came from immunoSEQ multiplex PCR; TCRdb's copy has only in-frame clones and leaves some out. This repertoire shows under 35,000 clones, about 92% found once; its top ten account for approximately 2.2%. Germline CDR1 reads SGHVS; CDR2 reads FNYEAQ. The CDR3 has 16 amino acids. Trimming removed 0 bases from V and 3 bases from J; junction bases left unmatched: 3. The sequencing here drew on peripheral blood, taken before any cancer treatment. V usage is TRBV7-6 and J usage is TRBJ1-3; 9 nucleotides match TRBD1. The clonotype originates from a female donor at least 60 years old with stage I lung adenocarcinoma. The CDR3 region has the DNA TGTGCCAGCAGCTTAGCGGGACAGGGAAGTGGAAACACCATATATTTT. Protein product: CASSLAGQGSGNTIYF.